The present T cell receptor beta chain was sequenced within a study of blood T cell repertoires in COVID-19. For the study at large: In each case, the material was cDNA or gDNA derived from T cells, B-cell-depleted T cells, or PBMCs.

Per the original data handling: By means of reference gene primer amplification, nucleated cell counts were estimated. Here immunoSEQ multiplex PCR was the method, and the copy in TCRdb shows in-frame clones only, minus some. V and J calls plus clone size are reproduced from that table; the DNA served to infer D and trimming. The table records 150,000 or so clones, 75% to 90% of them present only once. Germline V gene data show CDR1 as LGHDT and CDR2 as YNNKEL (reference sequence). Trimming pared 0 bases from V and 12 bases from J, leaving 6 bases between. The CDR3 consists of 12 residues. The sequencing input was PBMCs or T cells enriched from blood (not recorded which). This chain links TRBV3-1 (or the pseudogene TRBV3-2) with TRBJ1-6; D unclear. The TCR comes from a woman aged 55-70 years who had recovered from COVID-19. This CDR3 reads CASSQDALPLHF. The CDR3 DNA reads TGTGCCAGCAGCCAAGACGCGCTACCCCTCCACTTT.